This T cell receptor (beta chain) was sequenced in a study of CD8+ T cells in alopecia areata. Treatment in this sample: oral pan-JAK inhibitor, 5-10 mg twice daily. TCR sequencing used cDNA made by reverse transcription of extracted RNA. Generated by immunoSEQ multiplex PCR, the TCRdb table keeps only in-frame clones and is missing some. Of 60,000 to 85,000 clones in the sample, around 60% are singletons; the top ten hold 20% to 25%. V lost 8 bases to trimming and J lost 0 bases, with 9 bases between them. Germline V gives CDR1 SEHNR, CDR2 FQNEAQ (reference sequence). CDR3 size: 13 residues. Only one count was recorded for this clone. Its antigen remains unknown. In the same sample, other DNA sequences code for this CDR3. Findings and limits, study-wide: Clonality exceeded that of normal scalp in lesional scalp, most notably in alopecia totalis/universalis.

This receptor was obtained from a human donor with alopecia areata. The chain combines TRBV7-9 with TRBJ2-3; D ambiguous. The material sequenced was CD8+ T cells sorted from blood, taken at week 24, from a patient treated with tofacitinib. The CDR3 spells CASSSTSTDTQYF. Here the CDR3 DNA reads TGTGCCAGCTCTAGTACGAGCACAGATACGCAGTATTTT.